Listed here are 32 T cell receptor beta chains from one sample, sequenced in a study of beta chain features in type 1 diabetes. Every bit of the isolated RNA underwent reverse transcription, so sequencing read expressed TCRB transcripts. Profiled with immunoSEQ multiplex PCR; TCRdb holds only in-frame clones, not every one. The repertoire has 600,000 to 700,000 clones, over 10% of them found once; the top ten carry more than 0.095%. Which antigens these TCRs recognize remains unknown. Study results and limitations: TCRB CDR3s from Type 1 diabetes patients were moderately but significantly shorter in all four CD4+ subsets.

What was sequenced was naive CD4+ T cells from blood. The origin of the receptors is a man younger than 45 with type 1 diabetes.

This chain connects TRBV27 to TRBJ1-4; unclear D gene. This CDR3 contains 11 residues. V lost 6 bases, J lost 8 bases, and 7 bases lay in between. Germline V gene data show CDR1 as MNHEY and CDR2 as SMNVEV (reference sequence). The DNA for the CDR3 is TGTGCCAGCAGAAAAGGAGAAAAACTGTTTTTT. Its protein product is CASRKGEKLFF.

This clone occurred a few times. The V call is TRBV30, the J call TRBJ1-2; D is possibly TRBD1 (6 bases). CDR3 size: 13 residues. V was shortened by 1 base and J by 9 bases, with 15 bases between the two germline ends. Germline CDR1 is GTSNPN and CDR2 is SVGIG (reference sequence). The CDR3 spells CAWSALTGVSYTF. As DNA, the CDR3 is TGTGCCTGGAGTGCCTTGACAGGAGTTAGCTACACCTTC.

The rearrangement uses TRBV28 and TRBJ1-4; tentatively, D is TRBD1 (5 bases). CDR1 and CDR2 from the germline V gene are MDHEN and SYDVKM. This CDR3 is 15 amino acids long. Trimming removed 6 bases from V and 10 bases from J, with 21 bases in between. The CDR3, as DNA: TGTGCCAGCAGGGGCGGAGGGAGGACACTGGGAAAACTGTTTTTT. This gives the protein CASRGGGRTLGKLFF.

The rearrangement links TRBV10-2 to TRBJ2-1; 13 bases agree with TRBD2. The CDR3 totals 18 residues. CDR1 is WSHSY, CDR2 SAAADI, per germline. Trimming at V came to 2 bases and at J to 15 bases, leaving 19 bases not matched to a gene. CDR3 in amino acids: CASSEGWGGTSGTNAPFF. The CDR3 region has the DNA TGCGCCAGCAGTGAGGGCTGGGGAGGGACTAGCGGGACCAATGCCCCGTTCTTC.

The CDR3 sequence is CATHTTTDTQYF. As DNA, the CDR3 is TGTGCCACGCACACTACCACAGATACGCAGTATTTT. V and J are TRBV28 and TRBJ2-3; the D is unclear. This CDR3 is built from 12 residues. Germline assignment: CDR1 MDHEN and CDR2 SYDVKM. V lost 10 bases, J lost 2 bases, and 10 bases lay in between.

This clone appeared a few times. The genes are TRBV4-3 and TRBJ1-4; maybe TRBD1 (6 bases). This CDR3 is 17 amino acids long. V dropped 5 bases and J dropped 5 bases, with 21 bases sitting between them. Germline CDR1 is LGHNA and CDR2 is YSLEER. The CDR3 loop reads CASSSNRESAGNEKLFF. DNA of the CDR3: TGCGCCAGCAGCAGCAACAGGGAGAGCGCGGGGAATGAAAAACTGTTTTTT.

The chain carries TRBV7-9 and TRBJ2-1, with D unresolved. CDR1 and CDR2 from the germline V gene are SEHNR and FQNEAQ (reference sequence). The CDR3 spans 13 residues. The V gene lost 2 bases and the J gene lost 5 bases, with 7 bases spanning the gap. Here the CDR3 reads CASSLISDNEQFF. DNA for the CDR3: TGTGCCAGCAGCTTAATTTCCGACAATGAGCAGTTCTTC.

This clone was observed a few times. The V gene is TRBV2, the J gene TRBJ2-7; maybe TRBD2 (5 bases). Trimming took 6 bases from V and 2 from J, leaving 11 bases between them. Germline values: CDR1 SNHLY, CDR2 FYNNEI. The CDR3 has 13 residues. Written as DNA, the CDR3 is TGTGCCAGCAGATACGGGGTCCCCTACGAGCAGTACTTC. Translation: CASRYGVPYEQYF.

This clone showed up just a few times. This sequence joins TRBV19 and TRBJ2-3; no definite D call. V shed 6 bases and J shed 0 bases, with 4 bases lying between them. The V gene's germline CDR1 is LNHDA and CDR2 SQIVND (reference sequence). The CDR3 covers 12 residues. As DNA, the CDR3 is TGTGCCAGTAGCGGGAGCACAGATACGCAGTATTTT. Protein: CASSGSTDTQYF.

For this clone: A read error may account for a junction end that differs from germline. This chain uses TRBV2 with TRBJ1-6; D is ambiguous. Germline CDR1 SNHLY, CDR2 FYNNEI. This CDR3 contains 11 residues. The DNA for the CDR3 is TGTGCCAGCACTGAATCTTCGTCCCTCCACTTT. Amino acids: CASTESSSLHF.

This clone was found once. This chain joins TRBV15 and TRBJ2-5; TRBD1 agrees at 9 bases. The germline CDR1 and CDR2 sequences are LNHNV and YYDKDF (reference sequence). CDR3 length: 17 amino acids. The ends lost 6 bases at V and 5 bases at J; junction bases unmatched: 16. CDR3 sequence: CATRESGTGLSGETQYF. The CDR3 DNA is TGTGCCACCAGAGAATCCGGGACAGGGCTCTCCGGGGAGACCCAGTACTTC. Full variable domain (missing parts from reference TRBV15 and TRBJ2-5): DAMVIQNPRYQVTQFGKPVTLSCSQTLNHNVMYWYQQKSSQAPKLLFHYYDKDFNNEADTPDNFQSRRPNTSFCFLDIRSPGLGDTAMYLCATRESGTGLSGETQYFGPGTRLLVL.

The V call is TRBV19, the J call TRBJ2-2, with D possibly being TRBD1 (6 bases). This CDR3 is built from 15 residues. Trimming took 6 bases from V and 1 from J, leaving 12 bases between them. Germline V lookup: CDR1 LNHDA, CDR2 SQIVND (reference sequence). The CDR3 DNA reads as TGTGCCAGTAGCATCAGGGGTGGGAACACCGGGGAGCTGTTTTTT. Protein sequence: CASSIRGGNTGELFF.

This clone has just a few counts. This chain connects TRBV6-1 to TRBJ2-7; a weak D match, TRBD1 (6 bases). CDR1 and CDR2 (germline): MNHNS, SASEGT. The CDR3 is 15 residues long. V was shortened by 2 bases and J by 0 bases, with 11 bases between the two germline ends. The CDR3: CASSETPDSSYEQYF. The DNA for the CDR3 is TGTGCCAGCAGTGAAACTCCGGACAGCTCCTACGAGCAGTACTTC.

This clone has just a few counts. This chain joins TRBV25-1 and TRBJ2-1; D unclear. CDR3 length equals 14 residues. CDR1 MGHDK and CDR2 SYGVNS come from the germline V gene. V was cut by 4 bases and J by 2 bases, with 9 bases left in between. DNA for the CDR3: TGTGCCAGCAGTGTCCGGGCGGCCTACAATGAGCAGTTCTTC. Translation gives CASSVRAAYNEQFF. Together with reference TRBV25-1 and TRBJ2-1, the CDR3 gives the full variable domain: EADIYQTPRYLVIGTGKKITLECSQTMGHDKMYWYQQDPGMELHLIHYSYGVNSTEKGDLSSESTVSRIRTEHFPLTLESARPSHTSQYLCASSVRAAYNEQFFGPGTRLTVL.

This clone appeared a few times. This rearrangement joins TRBV5-1 to TRBJ2-3; 7 positions agree with TRBD2. The V gene's germline CDR1 is SGHRS and CDR2 YFSETQ. This CDR3 comprises 17 residues. Germline trimming cut 1 base from V and 0 bases from J; bases unmatched to any gene: 8. CDR3 DNA: TGCGCCAGCAGCTTGACGGCTAGCGGTTATAGCACAGATACGCAGTATTTT. Its translation: CASSLTASGYSTDTQYF.

The chain carries TRBV2 and TRBJ1-1; 8 nucleotides align to TRBD1. V lost 4 bases to trimming and J lost 2 bases; unmatched junction nucleotides: 12. The CDR3 extends over 17 amino acids. Germline values: CDR1 SNHLY, CDR2 FYNNEI. CDR3 bases: TGTGCCAGCAGTGGTTGGGCAGGGACAGGCCCCAACACTGAAGCTTTCTTT. Its protein product is CASSGWAGTGPNTEAFF.

V is TRBV7-3 and J is TRBJ1-2, with 7 bases lining up with TRBD1. Germline values: CDR1 SGHTA, CDR2 FQGTGA. This CDR3 region has 13 residues. The J segment lost 6 bases and the V segment lost 3 bases, leaving 4 bases of the junction unmatched. This chain's CDR3 is CASSLDDRDGYTF. The CDR3 region has the DNA TGTGCCAGCAGCTTGGATGACAGGGATGGCTACACCTTC.

The chain recombines TRBV7-2 with TRBJ1-1, with TRBD1 identical over 8 bases. Germline V gene lookup returns CDR1 SGHTA and CDR2 FQGNSA. The ends lost 6 bases at V and 5 bases at J; junction bases unmatched: 11. The CDR3 contains 15 residues. CDR3 DNA sequence: TGTGCCAGCAGAAGACAGGGGAATGAAATTACTGAAGCTTTCTTT. This encodes CASRRQGNEITEAFF.

This clone was found a few times. This chain joins TRBV19 and TRBJ1-5; D possibly corresponds to TRBD1 (6 bases). V lost 4 bases and J 4 bases, leaving 17 bases between the germline ends. Germline V CDR1 and CDR2: LNHDA, SQIVND (reference sequence). CDR3 size: 16 residues. This chain's CDR3 is CASSRSRDKGNQPQHF. The CDR3, as DNA: TGTGCCAGTAGTAGGTCACGGGACAAGGGTAATCAGCCCCAGCATTTT.

The table lists this clone with a few counts. V and J are TRBV25-1 and TRBJ2-1, with D perhaps TRBD1 (5 bases). There are 16 residues in the CDR3. V was cut by 2 bases and J by 7 bases, with 18 bases left in between. The germline CDR1 and CDR2 sequences are MGHDK and SYGVNS. CDR3 DNA: TGTGCCAGCAGTGAAAGGCAGGGCTTGTTGGGGAATGAGCAGTTCTTC. Protein sequence: CASSERQGLLGNEQFF. Full variable domain (rest looked up from reference TRBV25-1 and TRBJ2-1): EADIYQTPRYLVIGTGKKITLECSQTMGHDKMYWYQQDPGMELHLIHYSYGVNSTEKGDLSSESTVSRIRTEHFPLTLESARPSHTSQYLCASSERQGLLGNEQFFGPGTRLTVL.

This clone was observed a handful of times. The chain combines TRBV7-4 with TRBJ1-2, with 7 bases that match TRBD1. Trimming cost V 5 bases and J 2 bases; bases outside gene matches: 5. This CDR3 is 14 amino acids long. Germline CDR1 reads SGHVT; CDR2 reads SQSDAQ. CDR3 nucleotides: TGTGCCAGCAGCCAAATGACAGGGAACTATGGCTACACCTTC. It encodes CASSQMTGNYGYTF.

V gene TRBV5-1 combines with J gene TRBJ2-3; tentative D call: TRBD1 (7 bases). V was pared by 5 bases and J by 4 bases, with 17 bases between. This CDR3 comprises 15 residues. Germline values: CDR1 SGHRS, CDR2 YFSETQ. Here the CDR3 DNA reads TGCGCCAGCAGTTCTCCAGGGGGGCCGGCAGATACGCAGTATTTT. As protein: CASSSPGGPADTQYF.

V and J are TRBV9 and TRBJ2-3; 8 bases are a match to TRBD2. The CDR3 is 15 amino acids. Losses at the gene ends were 6 bases for V and 2 bases for J; bases not matched to a gene: 8. Looked up from germline, CDR1 is SGDLS and CDR2 is YYNGEE. For the CDR3, the DNA is TGTGCCAGCACCTCCACTAGCGGAGTCACAGATACGCAGTATTTT. Amino acids: CASTSTSGVTDTQYF.

The sample holds a few counts of this clone. The chain combines TRBV27 with TRBJ2-3, with D possibly being TRBD2 (6 bases). Trimming removed 6 bases at V and 5 bases at J, with 15 bases between. CDR1 and CDR2 from the germline V gene are MNHEY and SMNVEV (reference sequence). There are 14 residues in the CDR3. CDR3 nucleotide sequence: TGTGCCAGCAGGCGCGGGGAGATGGGAGATACGCAGTATTTT. Amino acids: CASRRGEMGDTQYF.

This clone was detected a few times. This chain connects TRBV7-2 to TRBJ2-2; TRBD1 matches at 7 bases. Germline loops: CDR1 SGHTA, CDR2 FQGNSA. This CDR3 is built from 15 residues. After removal of 2 bases from V and 10 bases from J, the junction contained 10 bases not matched to a gene. The CDR3 region has the DNA TGTGCCAGCAGCTTATGGGACAGTACGGAGATGGAGCTGTTTTTT. Its translation is CASSLWDSTEMELFF.

This clone has more than one count but fewer than ten. This sequence joins TRBV5-4 and TRBJ2-2; perhaps TRBD1 as D (5 bases). Germline V CDR1 and CDR2: SGHNT, YYREEE (reference sequence). This CDR3 comprises 14 residues. The V gene lost 3 bases and the J gene lost 1 base, with 7 bases spanning the gap. The DNA for the CDR3 is TGTGCCAGCAGCTCGCAGGGGAACACCGGGGAGCTGTTTTTT. Amino acid sequence: CASSSQGNTGELFF. The variable domain in full, completed from reference TRBV5-4 and TRBJ2-2, reads ETGVTQSPTHLIKTRGQQVTLRCSSQSGHNTVSWYQQALGQGPQFIFQYYREEENGRGNFPPRFSGLQFPNYSSELNVNALELDDSALYLCASSSQGNTGELFFGEGSRLTVL.

The CDR3 DNA reads as TGTGCCAGCAGCAACCCCGGGACAGGGAGCTACGAGCAGTACTTC. Translation gives CASSNPGTGSYEQYF. J is TRBJ2-7 and V is TRBV11-1, with TRBD1 identical over 9 bases. Germline CDR1 and CDR2: SGHAT and FQDESV (reference sequence). The trim removed 5 bases at V and 3 bases at J, leaving 8 bases unmatched. There are 15 residues in the CDR3.

This clone was detected a few times. CDR3 in DNA: TGCGCCAGCAGCTCGATTCGTAATCAGCCCCAGCATTTT. It yields the protein CASSSIRNQPQHF. V gene TRBV4-3 combines with J gene TRBJ1-5; D is unresolved. CDR1 is LGHNA, CDR2 YSLEER, per germline. The CDR3 has 13 residues. V was pared by 5 bases and J by 4 bases, with 9 bases between.

The CDR3 here is CASSRLPDTPLSYNEQFF. CDR3 in DNA: TGTGCCAGCAGCCGACTCCCCGACACCCCTCTCTCCTACAATGAGCAGTTCTTC. The chain couples TRBV7-7 to TRBJ2-1; no definite D call. The V gene lost 5 bases and the J gene lost 0 bases, with 20 bases spanning the gap. The CDR3 has 18 amino acids. CDR1 and CDR2 from the germline V gene are SSHAT and FNYEAQ (reference sequence).

The V and J genes are TRBV7-9 and TRBJ2-2, with D perhaps matching TRBD1 or TRBD2 (5 bases each). The CDR3 loop spans 17 amino acids. The germline V gene encodes CDR1 SEHNR and CDR2 FQNEAQ (reference sequence). The V end was cut by 5 bases, the J end by 5 bases, with 21 bases between. In DNA, the CDR3 is TGTGCCAGCAGCCCGGCACCGGGACGGACTTTAACCGGGGAGCTGTTTTTT. As protein: CASSPAPGRTLTGELFF.

The rearrangement links TRBV19 to TRBJ1-2, with 7 nucleotides matching TRBD1. J was trimmed by 4 bases and V by 5 bases; bases with no gene match: 10. The CDR3 is 15 residues long. Germline CDR1 is LNHDA and CDR2 is SQIVND (reference sequence). CDR3 sequence reads: CASSSRQGGSYGYTF. CDR3 nucleotides: TGTGCCAGTAGTTCCCGACAGGGTGGATCCTATGGCTACACCTTC.

This clone was observed a few times. Other DNA sequences from this sample encode an identical CDR3 as well. V usage is TRBV30 and J usage is TRBJ2-4, with 7 nucleotides matching TRBD1. Trimming removed 2 bases from V and 12 bases from J; junction bases left unmatched: 4. Germline CDR1 GTSNPN, CDR2 SVGIG (reference sequence). The CDR3 loop spans 11 amino acids. As DNA, the CDR3 is TGTGCCTGGAGTAAGGGGGCGGGTCAGTACTTC. Its translation is CAWSKGAGQYF.